This is a list of T cell receptor beta chains from one sample in a study of OX40 agonist ivuxolimab in advanced cancers. This table comes from immunoSEQ multiplex PCR, and its TCRdb copy is limited to in-frame clones, with some not included. The table has 55,000 to 75,000 clones, 86% seen once; the top ten hold approximately 0.99%. Sequenced here: CD4+ or CD8+ T cells sorted from blood, sampled in a trial of the OX40 agonist ivuxolimab. These receptors all stem from an adult with an advanced solid tumor such as melanoma, head and neck, liver or kidney cancer. Each CDR3 is given with its conserved first and last residue.

V gene	CDR3 length	J gene	CDR3 protein
TRBV28	17	TRBJ2-1	CASSSRPRGASYNEQFF
TRBV14	15	TRBJ1-3	CASSREGSFGNTIYF
TRBV28	12	TRBJ1-5	CATQGFNQPQHF
TRBV19	15	TRBJ2-7	CASSPPEAGRNEQYF
TRBV7-2	15	TRBJ1-1	CASSLVLTGATEAFF
TRBV4-1	21	TRBJ1-1	CASSQDRQGVTSWVPNTEAFF
TRBV7-6	12	TRBJ2-7	CASSGTEGVEYF
TRBV7-7	13	TRBJ1-4	CASSRGTNEKLFF
TRBV28	15	TRBJ1-4	CASSTAGGVGEKLFF
TRBV6-1	15	TRBJ1-1	CASSAAGTGNTEAFF
TRBV6-1	14	TRBJ1-2	CASSDHRGNYGYTF
TRBV7-2	17	TRBJ2-4	CASSLSGQGASKNIQYF
TRBV4-3	14	TRBJ2-5	CASRSPRSVRTQYF
TRBV6-5	13	TRBJ2-7	CASSSGGTYEQYF
TRBV7-2	14	TRBJ2-1	CASSPDSTYNEQFF